One sample yielded the 10 T cell receptor beta chains listed below, sequenced in a study of T cells after posttransplantation cyclophosphamide (dated by TCRdb to the mid-2010s). What this sample's treatment or condition label stands for: high-dose cyclophosphamide on days +3 and +4 as single-agent GVHD prophylaxis. PTCy patients received busulfan and fludarabine conditioning, a related or unrelated marrow graft, and cyclophosphamide on days +3 and +4. The receptor library was made with the immunoSEQ multiplex PCR assay. TCRdb mirrors the immuneACCESS table, restricted to in-frame sequences. Some clones are absent from its copies; in checked studies, under half trace to an unresolved V gene, and the reason for the others is unknown. This sample gives roughly 2,200 clones in total; 55% to 70% of them show up just once. The ten largest account for approximately 21% of the sample. The sample consisted of PBMCs, taken after allogeneic stem cell transplant with posttransplant cyclophosphamide. The receptors shown here come from a male patient between 55 and 70 years old who received an allogeneic stem cell transplant from a related donor and was CMV-positive. After a transplant, the donor of the graft may account for some T cells.

V is TRBV30 and J is TRBJ1-5, with TRBD1 as a possible D gene (5 bases). The germline V gene encodes CDR1 GTSNPN and CDR2 SVGIG (reference sequence). The length of the CDR3 is 12 residues. V lost 0 bases and J lost 6, with 6 bases in between. CDR3 in DNA: TGTGCCTGGAGTGTACAGGCTCAGCCCCAGCATTTT. Translated: CAWSVQAQPQHF.

This rearrangement joins TRBV10-3 to TRBJ2-5, with D hard to call. CDR1 is ENHRY and CDR2 is SYGVKD in the germline V gene. This CDR3 is 12 amino acids long. Trimming cost V 2 bases and J 2 bases, with 3 bases left between them. The CDR3 DNA sequence: TGTGCCATCAGTGAGGCGCAAGAGACCCAGTACTTC. Translation gives CAISEAQETQYF.

The CDR3 loop reads CASSLGVLGGGDSQFF. CDR3 coding DNA: TGTGCCAGCAGCTTGGGGGTTTTAGGCGGGGGGGACTCGCAGTTCTTC. This chain joins TRBV5-4 and TRBJ2-1, with 9 bases that match TRBD2. In germline, CDR1 is SGHNT, CDR2 YYREEE (reference sequence). V trimming: 0 bases; J trimming: 12 bases; junction bases outside the gene matches: 13. This CDR3 spans 16 amino acids.

This clone was found a few times. The chain carries TRBV19 and TRBJ1-2; TRBD1 might be the D (5 bases). CDR1 LNHDA and CDR2 SQIVND come from the germline V gene (reference sequence). The V gene lost 7 bases and the J gene lost 4 bases, with 13 bases spanning the gap. This CDR3 is 13 amino acids long. This chain's CDR3 is CASTLGRGYGYTF. CDR3 in DNA: TGTGCCAGTACTTTGGGGCGAGGCTATGGCTACACCTTC.

The chain links TRBV21-1 to TRBJ1-1; TRBD1, as called in the table, went unchecked against the DNA. TRBV21-1 is labeled a pseudogene. The CDR3 extends over 15 amino acids. The CDR3 reads CASRNSGGGSTEAFF. CDR3 in DNA: TGTGCCAGCAGGAATTCAGGGGGCGGGAGCACTGAAGCTTTCTTT.

The chain joins TRBV13 to TRBJ2-7; 11 bases are a match to TRBD2. Looked up from germline, CDR1 is PRHDT and CDR2 is FYEKMQ (reference sequence). There are 15 residues in the CDR3. V lost 4 bases, J lost 7 bases, and 9 bases stayed unmatched. The CDR3: CASSYPGLAGREQYF. The CDR3 coding sequence is TGTGCCAGCAGCTACCCTGGACTAGCGGGCAGGGAGCAGTACTTC.

This clone was seen only once. This chain connects TRBV27 to TRBJ2-5; 11 nucleotides line up with TRBD2. Germline CDR1 is MNHEY and CDR2 is SMNVEV (reference sequence). The CDR3 extends over 14 amino acids. Trimming cost V 7 bases and J 0 bases; bases outside gene matches: 1. The CDR3 DNA reads as TGTGCCAGCAAGGGACTAGCGGACCAAGAGACCCAGTACTTC. Translating it yields CASKGLADQETQYF.

The J gene is TRBJ1-1, the V gene TRBV10-2; possible D gene TRBD1, 5 bases. Trimming left V 2 bases short and J 11 bases short, with 15 bases between. The CDR3 sequence is 13 residues long. Germline V gene data show CDR1 as WSHSY and CDR2 as SAAADI. The DNA of the CDR3 is TGCGCCAGCAGTGAGCCAGCGGGGGTTCGGGCTTTCTTT. It is translated as CASSEPAGVRAFF.

The chain joins TRBV9 to TRBJ2-3; TRBD2 agrees at 11 bases. Trimming removed 0 bases from V and 4 bases from J; junction bases left unmatched: 13. Germline lookup yields CDR1 SGDLS and CDR2 YYNGEE. This CDR3 contains 19 residues. CDR3 loop: CASSVDGSGGGQRPDTQYF. The CDR3 DNA sequence: TGTGCCAGCAGCGTAGACGGTAGCGGGGGGGGCCAACGCCCAGATACGCAGTATTTT.

V and J are TRBV5-4 and TRBJ1-6; the D gene is possibly TRBD1 (5 bases). V lost 4 bases and J 5 bases, leaving 13 bases between the germline ends. Germline V gene lookup returns CDR1 SGHNT and CDR2 YYREEE (reference sequence). The CDR3 sequence is 15 residues long. The CDR3 coding sequence is TGTGCCAGCAGCGGAGGGGTACGAGATAATTCACCCCTCCACTTT. Protein product: CASSGGVRDNSPLHF. Drawing the rest from reference TRBV5-4 and TRBJ1-6, the complete variable domain is ETGVTQSPTHLIKTRGQQVTLRCSSQSGHNTVSWYQQALGQGPQFIFQYYREEENGRGNFPPRFSGLQFPNYSSELNVNALELDDSALYLCASSGGVRDNSPLHFGNGTRLTVT.